A single sample is the source of the 16 T cell receptor beta chains below, sequenced in a study of T cell repertoires in cytomegalovirus infection. From the reads, TCRdb called clonotypes with MiXCR, one entry per CDR3 protein. The sample records roughly 760,000 distinct CDR3 sequences, about 40% being singletons. Sequencing input: PBMCs. The source of these receptors is a human donor in good health (CMV status not recorded). Some clones in this sample may be carry-over from other donors' samples.

The chain recombines TRBV2 with TRBJ2-7; D remains unclear. The CDR3 runs 14 residues. Germline V lookup: CDR1 SNHLY, CDR2 FYNNEI. The V gene lost 6 bases and the J gene lost 2 bases, with 14 bases spanning the gap. The CDR3 sequence: CASSAQLLTYEQYF. The CDR3 nucleotides read TGTGCCAGCAGCGCTCAGCTCCTCACCTACGAGCAGTACTTC.

This clonotype came up many times. CDR3 DNA: TGTGCCAGCAGCGGCAGGAGTAGCAACGAGCAGTACTTC. It encodes CASSGRSSNEQYF. The chain employs TRBV7-6 and TRBJ2-7; D uncertain. From germline, CDR1 is SGHVS and CDR2 FNYEAQ. V was trimmed by 5 bases and J by 5 bases, leaving 13 bases between them. The CDR3 contains 13 residues.

The rearrangement uses TRBV20-1 and TRBJ2-3, with a tentative D call TRBD2 (6 bases). Germline V gene sequence: CDR1 DFQATT, CDR2 SNEGSKA (reference sequence). The CDR3 extends over 16 amino acids. V lost 1 base to trimming and J lost 0 bases, with 14 bases between them. CDR3 loop: CSARVLKGTSTDTQYF. CDR3 sequence (DNA): TGCAGTGCTAGAGTCCTCAAAGGGACTAGCACAGATACGCAGTATTTT.

In regard to this clonotype: One junction end does not reproduce the germline sequence, and a read error may be involved. The chain uses TRBV6-6 and TRBJ1-6, with D unresolved. Germline CDR1 and CDR2: MNHNY and SVGAGI (reference sequence). This CDR3 has 12 residues. CDR3 amino acids: CASSYFNSPLNF. The CDR3 nucleotides read TGTGCCAGCAGTTACTTTAATTCACCCCTAAACTTT.

Only a few counts were recorded for this clonotype. This chain links TRBV10-2 with TRBJ1-1; the D is unclear. From germline, CDR1 is WSHSY and CDR2 SAAADI. Trimming removed 1 base at V and 1 base at J, with 7 bases between. This CDR3 comprises 14 residues. The CDR3 reads CASSEWQTNTEAFF. Written as DNA, the CDR3 is TGCGCCAGCAGTGAGTGGCAGACGAACACTGAAGCTTTCTTT.

This clonotype was observed a single time. A much larger clone differs from this one at a single base, so this may be a read error. Without the conserved terminal phenylalanine or tryptophan, this CDR3 likely stems from a read error. V usage is TRBV7-8 and J usage is TRBJ2-5; maybe TRBD2 (6 bases). Germline values: CDR1 SGHVS, CDR2 FQNEAQ. The length of the CDR3 is 18 residues. V lost 5 bases, J lost 2 bases, and 24 bases lay in between. The CDR3 DNA reads TGTGCCAGCAGCCCCCGCGGGGCACTAGGTTCAGCACAAGAGACCCAGTACATC. Protein: CASSPRGALGSAQETQYI.

The chain has TRBV28 and TRBJ1-2; unclear D gene. Trimming pared 2 bases from V and 7 bases from J, leaving 14 bases between. The length of the CDR3 is 14 residues. Germline V gene sequence: CDR1 MDHEN, CDR2 SYDVKM. DNA of the CDR3: TGTGCCAGCAGTTTACTTCGGACCGGGAGTGGCTACACCTTC. Its protein product is CASSLLRTGSGYTF.

This chain uses TRBV6-1 with TRBJ1-5; D possibly corresponds to TRBD1 (5 bases). The CDR3 has 15 amino acids. Trimming left V 1 base short and J 2 bases short, with 9 bases between. Germline V gene lookup returns CDR1 MNHNS and CDR2 SASEGT. The CDR3 coding sequence is TGTGCCAGCAGTGAAGGGGGGGGTGGCAATCAGCCCCAGCATTTT. As protein: CASSEGGGGNQPQHF.

A word on this clonotype: A much larger clone sits a single nucleotide away, making a read error possible. The CDR3 does not end in the conserved phenylalanine or tryptophan, so this is likely a read error. V usage is TRBV7-9 and J usage is TRBJ1-2, with 9 bases aligning to TRBD1. The CDR3 has 15 residues. V trimming: 5 bases; J trimming: 1 base; junction bases outside the gene matches: 5. Germline assignment: CDR1 SEHNR and CDR2 FQNEAQ (reference sequence). CDR3 amino acids: CASSRTGAYNYGYTL. CDR3 DNA sequence: TGTGCCAGCAGCCGGACAGGGGCCTATAACTATGGCTACACCTTA.

This chain connects TRBV10-1 to TRBJ2-3; D ambiguous. The CDR3 is 14 amino acids. Deletions cut 4 bases from V and 5 bases from J, with 13 bases between. Germline loops: CDR1 WNHNN, CDR2 SYGVQD (reference sequence). CDR3 loop: CASSAEGKGDTQYF. For the CDR3, the DNA is TGCGCCAGCAGTGCCGAAGGGAAGGGAGATACGCAGTATTTT.

The rearrangement uses TRBV12-3 or TRBV12-4 and TRBJ2-5; possible D gene TRBD2, 6 bases. The ends were cut back, 3 bases at V and 5 bases at J, with 13 bases in the middle. The CDR3 totals 14 residues. In DNA, the CDR3 is TGTGCCAGCAGTTTTTTATCAGGAGGGGAGACCCAGTACTTC. Protein: CASSFLSGGETQYF.

This clonotype was seen only a few times. V usage is TRBV6-5 and J usage is TRBJ1-1, with 10 bases aligning to TRBD1. The CDR3 consists of 15 residues. Looked up from germline, CDR1 is MNHEY and CDR2 is SVGAGI. Germline trimming cut 2 bases from V and 7 bases from J; bases unmatched to any gene: 7. DNA for the CDR3: TGTGCCAGCAGTTACGGGACAGGGGTGTCTGTTGAAGCTTTCTTT. As protein: CASSYGTGVSVEAFF.

The CDR3 DNA reads as TGTGCCAGCAGCCAAGAGCCCCCGACACTAGCGGGGATCCACGAGCAGTACTTC. It specifies CASSQEPPTLAGIHEQYF. The chain uses TRBV14 and TRBJ2-7; 10 bases fit TRBD2. Unmatched junction bases numbered 13, after V lost 0 bases and J lost 5 bases. The CDR3 is 18 residues long. Germline V gene sequence: CDR1 SGHDN, CDR2 FVKESK. The whole variable domain, filled in from reference TRBV14 and TRBJ2-7, reads EAGVTQFPSHSVIEKGQTVTLRCDPISGHDNLYWYRRVMGKEIKFLLHFVKESKQDESGMPNNRFLAERTGGTYSTLKVQPAELEDSGVYFCASSQEPPTLAGIHEQYFGPGTRLTVT.

The table lists this clonotype with a few counts. The V call is TRBV11-2, the J call TRBJ2-3; D call uncertain. Trimming stripped 2 bases from V and 5 bases from J, with 5 bases between. There are 12 residues in the CDR3. Germline CDR1 is SGHAT and CDR2 is FQNNGV. CDR3 DNA: TGTGCCAGCAGCTTAATTAAAGATACGCAGTATTTT. Translated, it gives CASSLIKDTQYF. The whole variable domain, remainder taken from reference TRBV11-2 and TRBJ2-3, is EAGVAQSPRYKIIEKRQSVAFWCNPISGHATLYWYQQILGQGPKLLIQFQNNGVVDDSQLPKDRFSAERLKGVDSTLKIQPAKLEDSAVYLCASSLIKDTQYFGPGTRLTVL.

The rearrangement uses TRBV20-1 and TRBJ1-3, with 9 bases matching TRBD1. Germline V gives CDR1 DFQATT, CDR2 SNEGSKA (reference sequence). V trimming: 5 bases; J trimming: 4 bases; junction bases outside the gene matches: 6. The CDR3 is 14 residues long. CDR3 bases: TGCAGTGCTGATACCGGGACAGGGGGAAACACCATATATTTT. This sequence encodes CSADTGTGGNTIYF.

The CDR3 sequence: CSARDGETQYF. Written as DNA, the CDR3 is TGCAGTGCTAGAGATGGAGAGACCCAGTACTTC. The J gene is TRBJ2-5, the V gene TRBV20-1; D unresolved. Trimming left V 0 bases short and J 4 bases short, with 3 bases between. Germline V gene sequence: CDR1 DFQATT, CDR2 SNEGSKA (reference sequence). This CDR3 is built from 11 residues.